This T cell receptor beta chain was sequenced during a study of blood T cell repertoires in COVID-19. This CDR3 is 15 amino acids long. Trimming removed 2 bases at V and 7 bases at J, with 15 bases between. CDR1 is SGHTS, CDR2 YDEGEE, per germline. Generated by immunoSEQ multiplex PCR, the TCRdb table keeps only in-frame clones and is missing some. The data hold 300,000 to 400,000 clones, with 70% to 90% observed a single time. The source material was peripheral blood. V and J are TRBV5-8 and TRBJ1-4, with TRBD1 as a possible D gene (5 bases). This receptor was taken from a woman in her fifties or sixties with COVID-19, enrolled during active disease. The CDR3 here is CASSFTTGRVEKLFF. CDR3 in DNA: TGTGCCAGCAGCTTTACCACAGGTCGGGTTGAAAAACTGTTTTTT. Based on the CDR3 plus reference TRBV5-8 and TRBJ1-4, the full variable domain is EAGVTQSPTHLIKTRGQQATLRCSPISGHTSVYWYQQALGLGLQFLLWYDEGEERNRGNFPPRFSGRQFPNYSSELNVNALELEDSALYLCASSFTTGRVEKLFFGSGTQLSVL.